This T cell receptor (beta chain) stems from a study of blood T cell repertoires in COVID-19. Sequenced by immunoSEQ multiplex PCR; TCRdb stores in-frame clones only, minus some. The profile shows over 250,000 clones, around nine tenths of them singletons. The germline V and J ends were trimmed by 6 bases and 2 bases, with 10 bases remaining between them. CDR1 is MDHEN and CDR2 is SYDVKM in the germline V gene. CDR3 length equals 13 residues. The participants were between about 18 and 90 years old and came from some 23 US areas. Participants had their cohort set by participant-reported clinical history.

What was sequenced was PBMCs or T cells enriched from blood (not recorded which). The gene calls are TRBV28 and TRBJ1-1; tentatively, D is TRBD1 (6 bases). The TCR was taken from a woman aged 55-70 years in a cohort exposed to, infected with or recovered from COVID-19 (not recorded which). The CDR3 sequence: CASRRQENTEAFF. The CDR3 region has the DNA TGTGCCAGCAGAAGACAGGAAAACACTGAAGCTTTCTTT.